Below, one T cell receptor (beta chain) is given with its context. Its antigen is unknown. A much more abundant neighbour one base away suggests this may be a read error. For the second PCR, which ran for roughly 6 to 12 cycles, a sample-barcoded 5' primer and a J-beta primer mix were used. Each CDR3 protein gets one entry after TCRdb re-called the 5' RACE reads with MiXCR. The sample shows under 1 million distinct CDR3 sequences, under 45% of them seen only once. Every sample gave at least 5.5 micrograms of total RNA when it was extracted. The data originate from a study of blood T cells in healthy people across ages. General study points: Per million T cells, the diversity of TCR beta decreased roughly linearly as age advanced. Expanded clonotype changes were possibly confounded by unknown donor CMV status.

The CDR3 has 13 residues. Germline V gene lookup returns CDR1 SGHRS and CDR2 YFSETQ. The receptor comes from a man in his sixties in good health. Source material: blood. The genes are TRBV5-1 and TRBJ2-7, with D perhaps given as TRBD1 or TRBD2 (5 bases each). The CDR3 here is CASSDGASYERYF. CDR3 nucleotide sequence: TGCGCCAGCAGTGACGGGGCCTCCTACGAGCGGTACTTC. The full variable domain, with the rest looked up from reference TRBV5-1 and TRBJ2-7, is KAGVTQTPRYLIKTRGQQVTLSCSPISGHRSVSWYQQTPGQGLQFLFEYFSETQRNKGNFPGRFSGRQFSNSRSEMNVSTLELGDSALYLCASSDGASYERYFGPGTRLTVT.